A single sample gave rise to the 20 T cell receptor beta chains below, sequenced in a study of T cells in women clearing cervical HPV infection. Assay used: immunoSEQ multiplex PCR; TCRdb lists only in-frame clones, some missing. Here the sample table reports tens of thousands of clones. The source material was blood buffy coat. These receptors all come from a woman between 18 and 75 years old with a cervical HPV16 infection that either progressed to CIN3+ or cleared (not recorded which).

With regard to this clone: The read comes to an end 3 residues before the CDR3 does, leaving the germline J gene to fill in the end. The rearrangement uses TRBV7-2 and TRBJ2-1; 10 bases agree with TRBD2. Per germline, CDR1 SGHTA and CDR2 FQGNSA. The V segment lost 8 bases and the J segment 9 bases; nucleotides outside the gene matches: 4. The CDR3 consists of 12 residues. The CDR3 region is CASWRLAGEQFF. The CDR3 bases that were read are TGTGCCAGCTGGCGACTAGCGGGTGAG.

Worth noting for this clone: The read is 3 residues too short to cover the CDR3 end, so that end is filled in from the germline J gene. This sequence joins TRBV7-3 and TRBJ2-7, with 8 bases that match TRBD1. After removal of 1 base from V and 5 bases from J, the junction contained 7 bases not matched to a gene. Looked up from germline, CDR1 is SGHTA and CDR2 is FQGTGA. This CDR3 comprises 15 residues. CDR3 region: CASSLKGQGIHEQYF. The DNA read from the CDR3 is TGTGCCAGCAGCTTAAAAGGACAGGGTATCCACGAG.

A word on this clone: The read is 3 residues too short to cover the CDR3 end, so that end is filled in from the germline J gene. The chain recombines TRBV12-5 with TRBJ1-4; D perhaps matches TRBD1 (5 bases). CDR1 and CDR2 (germline): LGHNT, FRNRAP. The CDR3 sequence is 17 residues long. Trimming removed 0 bases at V and 2 bases at J, with 13 bases between. CDR3 sequence: CASGLVLAGATNEKLFF. The sequenced CDR3 bases are TGTGCTAGTGGTTTGGTTTTGGCTGGGGCGACTAATGAAAAA.

The CDR3 DNA, read in part, is TGTGCCAGCAGCTTATCGGTTCGCGGC. Amino acids: CASSLSVRG. The entire CDR3 protein is CASSLSVRGYTF. The chain employs TRBV7-9 and TRBJ1-2; no clear D. The read halts 3 residues ahead of the CDR3 end, with the missing end drawn from the germline J gene. Germline lookup yields CDR1 SEHNR and CDR2 FQNEAQ (reference sequence). The CDR3 has 12 residues.

CDR3 sequence reads: CASSFEGYEQYF. The CDR3 DNA, read in part, is TGTGCCAGCAGCTTCGAGGGGTACGAG. This chain joins TRBV11-2 and TRBJ2-7; D is perhaps TRBD1 or TRBD2 (5 bases each). Read data end 3 residues before the CDR3 end; the end is taken from the germline J gene. From germline, CDR1 is SGHAT and CDR2 FQNNGV. CDR3 length: 12 amino acids. V lost 3 bases and J 4 bases, leaving 7 bases between the germline ends. The full variable domain, rest sourced from reference TRBV11-2 and TRBJ2-7, is EAGVAQSPRYKIIEKRQSVAFWCNPISGHATLYWYQQILGQGPKLLIQFQNNGVVDDSQLPKDRFSAERLKGVDSTLKIQPAKLEDSAVYLCASSFEGYEQYFGPGTRLTVT.

As to this clone: With the read ending 3 residues before the CDR3 end, the germline J gene is used to fill in that end. This rearrangement joins TRBV20-1 to TRBJ2-7; D is unresolved. V shed 1 base and J shed 2 bases, with 3 bases lying between them. There are 11 residues in the CDR3. Germline values: CDR1 DFQATT, CDR2 SNEGSKA (reference sequence). Here the CDR3 reads CSARAAYEQYF. CDR3 DNA (partial): TGCAGTGCTAGAGCTGCCTACGAG.

Of note for this clone: The sequenced fragment ends 3 residues before the CDR3 boundary, so the rest is inferred from the germline J gene. The chain uses TRBV7-9 and TRBJ2-3, with TRBD2 matching 13 bases. The CDR3 sequence is 15 residues long. Germline CDR1 reads SEHNR; CDR2 reads FQNEAQ (reference sequence). The sequenced part of the CDR3 DNA is TGTGCCAGCAGCCCCCTTGGACTAGCGGGGGATCCG. Translation gives CASSPLGLAGDP. The entire CDR3 sequence reads CASSPLGLAGDPQYF. Full variable domain (missing parts from reference TRBV7-9 and TRBJ2-3): DTGVSQNPRHKITKRGQNVTFRCDPISEHNRLYWYRQTLGQGPEFLTYFQNEAQLEKSRLLSDRFSAERPKGSFSTLEIQRTEQGDSAMYLCASSPLGLAGDPQYFGPGTRLTVL.

Comment on this clone: The CDR3 goes on 3 residues after the read ends, and that part is filled in from the germline J gene. The chain couples TRBV20-1 to TRBJ2-5; 8 positions agree with TRBD1. J lost 2 bases, V lost 3 bases, and 11 bases had no gene match. The CDR3 loop spans 16 amino acids. Germline lookup yields CDR1 DFQATT and CDR2 SNEGSKA (reference sequence). The covered CDR3 bases are TGCAGTGCTAGTGCCTCAGGGGGCTGGGTGCAAGAGACC. This sequence encodes CSASASGGWVQET. The whole CDR3 sequence reads CSASASGGWVQETQYF.

Details on this clone: The CDR3 is cut off 3 residues early in the read; its end comes from the germline J gene. The chain couples TRBV19 to TRBJ2-3, with D uncertain. The CDR3 totals 12 residues. Germline CDR1 LNHDA, CDR2 SQIVND (reference sequence). V was shortened by 2 bases and J by 6 bases, with 6 bases between the two germline ends. The CDR3 DNA, read in part, is TGTGCCAGTAGTATAAAAGGGGATACG. This codes for CASSIKGDT. In full, the CDR3 reads CASSIKGDTQYF.

To note about this clone: Coverage ceases 3 residues before the CDR3 finishes, and the germline J gene fills in the end. The chain joins TRBV19 to TRBJ2-1; 10 positions match TRBD2. The V gene's germline CDR1 is LNHDA and CDR2 SQIVND (reference sequence). Trimming took 7 bases from V and 0 from J; bases not matched to a gene: 3. The length of the CDR3 is 15 residues. CDR3 sequence reads: CASTRLAGSYNEQFF. The CDR3 DNA, read in part, is TGTGCCAGTACCCGACTAGCGGGCTCCTACAATGAG.

As for this clone: The read ends 3 residues early relative to the CDR3; the germline J gene fills the gap. V gene TRBV5-6 combines with J gene TRBJ2-2, with 9 bases lining up with TRBD2. Trimming cost V 5 bases and J 6 bases; bases outside gene matches: 5. This CDR3 has 14 residues. Germline-derived CDR1 and CDR2 are SGHDT and YYEEEE. This chain's CDR3 is CASSDAGGAGELFF. The covered CDR3 bases are TGTGCCAGCAGTGATGCGGGGGGGGCCGGGGAG.

As for this clone: The CDR3 end lies 3 residues beyond the end of the read and is filled in from the germline J gene. The chain employs TRBV30 and TRBJ1-4, with 7 positions matching TRBD1. CDR1 GTSNPN and CDR2 SVGIG come from the germline V gene (reference sequence). Trimming took 4 bases from V and 8 from J; bases not matched to a gene: 13. This CDR3 is 15 amino acids long. The CDR3 bases that were read are TGTGCCTGGACCGAAGGGGGCGGTGGGATCGAAAAA. The encoded protein is CAWTEGGGGIEK. The complete CDR3 sequence is CAWTEGGGGIEKLFF.

Concerning this clone itself: The read ends 3 residues before the CDR3 terminus; that terminus is restored from the germline J gene. V gene TRBV30 combines with J gene TRBJ2-4; D is possibly TRBD2 (5 bases). Germline-derived CDR1 and CDR2 are GTSNPN and SVGIG (reference sequence). Trimming left V 0 bases short and J 5 bases short, with 8 bases between. The CDR3 totals 13 residues. The CDR3 bases that were read are TGTGCCTGGAGTGTAGGCGGGCAAAACATT. Its translation is CAWSVGGQNI. The entire CDR3 reads CAWSVGGQNIQYF.

In regard to this clone: One junction end does not reproduce the germline sequence, and a read error may be involved. The read gets to within 3 residues of the CDR3 end, and the germline J gene fills in the rest. The chain carries TRBV7-9 and TRBJ2-3; 13 bases fit TRBD2. The CDR3 length is 15 residues. The germline V gene has CDR1 SEHNR and CDR2 FQNEAQ (reference sequence). The CDR3 DNA, read in part, is TGTGCCAGCAGCATGGGACTAGCGGGACCAGAGACG. Translated: CASSMGLAGPET. The whole CDR3 protein reads CASSMGLAGPETQYF.

As regards this clone: The CDR3 end is not reached by the read, which stops 3 residues before it; the germline J gene fills it in. V usage is TRBV11-3 and J usage is TRBJ1-4, with D maybe TRBD1 (5 bases). The CDR3 loop spans 14 amino acids. V was pared by 3 bases and J by 8 bases, with 13 bases between. Looked up from germline, CDR1 is SGHNT and CDR2 is YENEEA. CDR3 protein: CASSFSGEGEKLFF. Partial CDR3 DNA: TGTGCCAGCAGCTTTTCAGGAGAGGGGGAAAAA.

For this clone: Coverage ceases 3 residues before the CDR3 finishes, and the germline J gene fills in the end. This rearrangement joins TRBV2 to TRBJ1-1, with a tentative D call TRBD1 (6 bases). Germline V gene data show CDR1 as SNHLY and CDR2 as FYNNEI. V was clipped by 5 bases and J by 5 bases, with 12 bases between them. This CDR3 region has 13 residues. The CDR3 loop is CASSRRGATEAFF. CDR3 DNA, as far as it was read: TGTGCCAGCAGTCGACGGGGGGCAACTGAA.

Remarks on this clone: The read terminates 3 residues ahead of where the CDR3 ends, so the germline J gene completes it. J is TRBJ2-1 and V is TRBV7-9, with a weak D call TRBD2 (7 bases). V was shortened by 1 base and J by 5 bases, with 12 bases between the two germline ends. This CDR3 contains 15 residues. The germline gives CDR1 SEHNR, CDR2 FQNEAQ (reference sequence). CDR3 bases read: TGTGCCAGCAGCTTAGAAGGGGGGGACCACAATGAG. Residues: CASSLEGGDHNE. The full CDR3 is CASSLEGGDHNEQFF.

As for this clone: The read terminates 3 residues ahead of where the CDR3 ends, so the germline J gene completes it. This rearrangement joins TRBV2 to TRBJ1-2; no reliable D call. Trimming removed 6 bases at V and 4 bases at J, with 12 bases between. CDR1 and CDR2 (germline): SNHLY, FYNNEI. The CDR3 consists of 13 residues. CDR3 region: CASSVARGYGYTF. Partial CDR3 DNA: TGTGCCAGCAGCGTAGCACGGGGCTATGGC.

CDR3 DNA (partial): TGTGCCAGCAGCTTTGGGACAGTCTCCTACAATGAG. Protein sequence: CASSFGTVSYNE. From start to end, the CDR3 is CASSFGTVSYNEQFF. The rearrangement joins TRBV5-6 to TRBJ2-1, with TRBD1 identical over 7 bases. Read coverage stops 3 residues before the CDR3 terminus; the germline J gene supplies the remainder. Germline V gene sequence: CDR1 SGHDT, CDR2 YYEEEE. The CDR3 covers 15 residues. With V trimmed by 2 bases and J by 0 bases, 2 bases remained unmatched.

A word on this clone: The CDR3 goes on 3 residues after the read ends, and that part is filled in from the germline J gene. The J gene is TRBJ2-3, the V gene TRBV7-3; no clear D gene. This CDR3 has 14 amino acids. The ends were cut back, 4 bases at V and 2 bases at J, with 10 bases in the middle. Germline V gene lookup returns CDR1 SGHTA and CDR2 FQGTGA. The part of the CDR3 DNA that was read is TGTGCCAGCAGCTCCGAAGGCTCCACAGATACG. This gives the protein CASSSEGSTDT. The complete CDR3 sequence is CASSSEGSTDTQYF.